Described below is a single T cell receptor beta chain sequence and its context. What antigen it recognizes has not been identified. No quality values exist for individual bases; no much larger clone is one base distant. This sample stems from a study of blood T cell repertoires in COVID-19 (dated by TCRdb to about 2020). In the study overall: Samples covering the acute and convalescent phases of COVID-19 were provided by collaborators in the United States, Italy and Spain. HLA class I and class II types, where available, came from metadata supplied by the sample provider rather than from assay-based typing. The material from the prospective study consisted of cDNA or gDNA derived from T cells, B-cell-depleted T cells, or PBMCs. The sample metadata nearly always contained a de-identified subject ID, COVID-19 status, age in years and sex. Deeply sampled blood TCRbeta repertoires from subjects exposed to, actively infected with, or recovered from COVID-19 were included in the dataset. A freely available public database, intended as a resource for researchers studying the immune response to SARS-CoV-2, is where the repertoires were released. The samples were drawn from two sources: the first 160 participants of the ongoing ImmuneRACE study, and 950 to 1,500 subjects contributed by 6 global collaborators. Here is what the overall study found, with its caveats: How much clinical and demographic metadata was included differed by source and by participant, and the metadata was provided uncurated.

The immunoSEQ Assay, a bias-controlled multiplex PCR, was used to amplify TCRbeta CDR3 regions from genomic DNA. The original pipeline was this. Nucleated cell counts per sample were estimated from amplification of reference gene primers within the assay. Sequence reads were collapsed and filtered to measure the absolute abundance of every unique TCRbeta CDR3 rearrangement. For each sample, productive Simpson clonality was calculated as the square root of Simpson's diversity index across productive rearrangements. This is the immuneACCESS table as TCRdb keeps it, with only in-frame sequences that have V and J called. A part of the clones is gone; compared with another copy, unresolved V genes explain less than half, and the rest is unexplained. The V and J calls and the clone size are those of that table, but D and trimming were determined from the DNA. This sample holds tens of thousands of clones; roughly 84% were observed only once. The top ten clonotypes cover 3.5% of the sample.

CDR1 is given as SGDLS and CDR2 as YYNGEE, both from the germline V gene. Inclusive of the bounding cysteine and phenylalanine, the CDR3 is 15 residues long. Kept here is only the CDR3 DNA, which spans 45 bases and is read in frame from base 1. Cut back by 4 bases and 3 bases, the V and J ends lie 17 bases apart. Whole blood was collected in K2EDTA tubes by collaborating institutions according to the institutions' own protocols. For TCRbeta analysis, collaborators shipped samples as frozen whole blood, isolated PBMCs, or DNA extracted from either of those sample types. The clonotype was recovered from a man between 50 and 59 years old with acute or convalescent COVID-19. The sequence joins TRBV9 to TRBJ2-7; 6 matching bases give a weak D call of TRBD2. Sequencing was performed on peripheral blood. The CDR3 region has the sequence CASSPPGARGYEQYF. The base sequence is TGTGCCAGCAGCCCTCCCGGAGCGCGGGGCTACGAGCAGTACTTC. The full variable domain, with segments outside the CDR3 supplied by the reference TRBV9 and TRBJ2-7 proteins, appears as DSGVTQTPKHLITATGQRVTLRCSPRSGDLSVYWYQQSLDQGLQFLIQYYNGEERAKGNILERFSAQQFPDLHSELNLSSLELGDSALYFCASSPPGARGYEQYFGPGTRLTVT.